The 28 T cell receptor beta chains below come from one sample, sequenced in a study of early T cells in non-severe SARS-CoV-2 infection. Using its own MiXCR run on the 5' RACE reads, TCRdb lists one record per CDR3 protein. Of 35,000 to 45,000 distinct CDR3 sequences detected, more than 9% appear once; the ten largest clones hold roughly 16%. Sequencing used whole blood. The receptor source for this set is an adult who was a healthcare worker with PCR-confirmed SARS-CoV-2 infection or an uninfected control (not recorded which).

The table lists this clonotype with a few counts. The gene calls are TRBV7-3 and TRBJ2-3, with 14 bases identical to TRBD2. The CDR3 is 19 amino acids. Trimming took 2 bases from V and 3 from J; bases not matched to a gene: 10. Germline loops: CDR1 SGHTA, CDR2 FQGTGA. The CDR3, as DNA: TGTGCCAGCAGCTTATGGGGGACTAGCGGGAGTGGGAGAACAGATACGCAGTATTTT. It yields the protein CASSLWGTSGSGRTDTQYF.

The sample holds many counts of this clonotype. This chain joins TRBV3-1 and TRBJ2-7; D is perhaps TRBD1 (5 bases). V was trimmed by 5 bases and J by 3 bases, leaving 26 bases between them. The CDR3 has 18 residues. Germline V gene sequence: CDR1 LGHDT, CDR2 YNNKEL (reference sequence). The CDR3 coding sequence is TGTGCCAGCAGCTCTCCGACCTCCTGGGGCCATCACTTCTACGAGCAGTACTTC. It yields the protein CASSSPTSWGHHFYEQYF.

This clonotype was observed at least ten times. The V gene is TRBV6-2 or TRBV6-3, the J gene TRBJ2-5; 9 positions agree with TRBD1. This CDR3 has 16 residues. CDR1 is MNHEY, CDR2 SVGEGT, per germline. The junction had 9 bases not matched to a gene; V was cut back by 6 bases and J by 1 base. CDR3 loop: CASSSGTGIVQETQYF. CDR3 nucleotide sequence: TGTGCCAGCAGCTCCGGGACAGGGATAGTCCAAGAGACCCAGTACTTC.

This clonotype occurred a few times. The genes are TRBV6-1 and TRBJ1-2; weak D call: TRBD1 (5 bases). This CDR3 contains 14 residues. In germline, CDR1 is MNHNS, CDR2 SASEGT. Trimming pared 3 bases from V and 3 bases from J, leaving 11 bases between. The CDR3 nucleotides are TGTGCCAGCAGTGACAGGGAGATTGACTATGGCTACACCTTC. Translated, it gives CASSDREIDYGYTF.

This clonotype was detected only a few times. The chain has TRBV6-5 and TRBJ2-1; perhaps TRBD2 as D (6 bases). V lost 4 bases, J lost 6 bases, and 19 bases lay in between. This CDR3 is 16 amino acids long. Germline V gene sequence: CDR1 MNHEY, CDR2 SVGAGI. This chain's CDR3 is CASSSLGGPRGNEQFF. CDR3 sequence (DNA): TGTGCCAGCAGTTCCCTAGGAGGGCCAAGGGGCAATGAGCAGTTCTTC.

This clonotype was observed a few times. The V gene is TRBV12-3 or TRBV12-4, the J gene TRBJ2-1; possibly TRBD1 for D (6 bases). This CDR3 region has 19 residues. Trimming left V 5 bases short and J 4 bases short, with 27 bases between. The CDR3, as DNA: TGTGCCAGCAGTCCAAGTCCTTACAGGGCTCAGGATTATTACAATGAGCAGTTCTTC. Translation: CASSPSPYRAQDYYNEQFF.

This clonotype was seen only a few times. The gene calls are TRBV4-3 and TRBJ2-7; maybe TRBD1 (5 bases). The CDR3 contains 17 residues. Per the germline V gene, CDR1 is LGHNA and CDR2 is YSLEER. V lost 0 bases and J 6 bases, leaving 21 bases between the germline ends. The CDR3 nucleotides read TGCGCCAGCAGCCAAGAATACCACCTCGACAGCCCTCTCGAGCAGTACTTC. Protein: CASSQEYHLDSPLEQYF.

Many counts were recorded for this clonotype. The chain employs TRBV6-2 or TRBV6-3 and TRBJ1-2; maybe TRBD1 (6 bases). The CDR3 spans 12 residues. CDR1 is MNHEY and CDR2 is SVGEGT in the germline V gene. V was cut by 10 bases and J by 4 bases, with 13 bases left in between. The CDR3 nucleotides read TGTGCCACCGAAACAGGGTCCTATGGCTACACCTTC. Protein product: CATETGSYGYTF.

V and J are TRBV9 and TRBJ1-1; TRBD1 might be the D (5 bases). V gave up 4 bases and J gave up 1 base, with 14 bases separating them. CDR1 and CDR2 from the germline V gene are SGDLS and YYNGEE. The CDR3 has 15 residues. CDR3 sequence: CASSPLGGRNTEAFF. The CDR3 bases are TGTGCCAGCAGCCCCCTGGGGGGACGGAACACTGAAGCTTTCTTT.

This chain connects TRBV7-2 to TRBJ2-7, with D perhaps TRBD2 (6 bases). This CDR3 is built from 13 residues. CDR1 and CDR2 from the germline V gene are SGHTA and FQGNSA. Trimming pared 9 bases from V and 0 bases from J, leaving 12 bases between. As DNA, the CDR3 is TGTGCCAGTCGGGACTTCAGCTCCTACGAGCAGTACTTC. Translated, it gives CASRDFSSYEQYF.

This clonotype has a count of ten or more. The V and J genes are TRBV2 and TRBJ2-5; D is perhaps TRBD1 or TRBD2 (5 bases each). Germline assignment: CDR1 SNHLY and CDR2 FYNNEI. The CDR3 has 11 amino acids. V gave up 8 bases and J gave up 6 bases, with 10 bases separating them. The CDR3 loop reads CASLGTKTQYF. For the CDR3, the DNA is TGTGCCAGCTTGGGGACGAAGACCCAGTACTTC.

This clonotype occurred many times. This chain joins TRBV6-5 and TRBJ1-2; a weak D match, TRBD1 (5 bases). This CDR3 is 12 amino acids long. Germline assignment: CDR1 MNHEY and CDR2 SVGAGI. Trimming took off 6 bases at V and 8 bases at J, with 13 bases between the two ends. CDR3 loop: CASRGDPMGYTF. The CDR3 nucleotides read TGTGCCAGCAGGGGGGACCCTATGGGCTACACCTTC.

J is TRBJ2-1 and V is TRBV14, with 7 bases identical to TRBD1. This CDR3 is 14 amino acids long. Germline CDR1 is SGHDN and CDR2 is FVKESK. The junction had 2 bases not matched to a gene; V was cut back by 3 bases and J by 3 bases. The CDR3 spells CASSQGQFYNEQFF. The CDR3 coding sequence is TGTGCCAGCAGCCAGGGACAGTTCTACAATGAGCAGTTCTTC.

In its sample, this clonotype ranks as medium-sized. The chain uses TRBV6-2 or TRBV6-3 and TRBJ1-1; D might be TRBD1 (6 bases). The germline V and J ends were trimmed by 2 bases and 4 bases, with 14 bases remaining between them. The germline V gene has CDR1 MNHEY and CDR2 SVGEGT. The CDR3 contains 15 residues. The CDR3 is CASSYAGAWGTEAFF. In nucleotides, the CDR3 is TGTGCCAGCAGTTACGCGGGGGCTTGGGGCACTGAAGCTTTCTTT.

This clonotype was found many times. The rearrangement links TRBV7-9 to TRBJ1-2; D is undetermined. The CDR3 sequence is 15 residues long. With 1 base removed from V and 4 bases from J, the gap between germline ends came to 13 bases. In germline, CDR1 is SEHNR, CDR2 FQNEAQ (reference sequence). CDR3 in amino acids: CASSLDLSVGYGYTF. In DNA form, the CDR3 reads TGTGCCAGCAGCTTAGATCTCTCGGTAGGCTATGGCTACACCTTC. The full variable domain, with the rest looked up from reference TRBV7-9 and TRBJ1-2, is DTGVSQNPRHKITKRGQNVTFRCDPISEHNRLYWYRQTLGQGPEFLTYFQNEAQLEKSRLLSDRFSAERPKGSFSTLEIQRTEQGDSAMYLCASSLDLSVGYGYTFGSGTRLTVV.

This clonotype was picked up many times. The gene calls are TRBV12-3 or TRBV12-4 and TRBJ1-1; D gene unclear. The CDR3 is made up of 13 amino acids. The germline V and J ends were trimmed by 5 bases and 1 base, with 8 bases remaining between them. The CDR3 DNA is TGTGCCAGCAGTGAAAAGAAGAACACTGAAGCTTTCTTT. Amino acid sequence: CASSEKKNTEAFF.

The chain uses TRBV5-1 and TRBJ2-5; D possibly corresponds to TRBD1 (6 bases). V lost 0 bases and J 2 bases, leaving 8 bases between the germline ends. The germline V gene has CDR1 SGHRS and CDR2 YFSETQ. The CDR3 has 14 amino acids. CDR3 region: CASSLGQEQETQYF. CDR3 DNA: TGCGCCAGCAGCTTGGGACAGGAACAAGAGACCCAGTACTTC.

This clonotype was recorded many times. The V gene is TRBV18, the J gene TRBJ2-5; D unclear. The germline V and J ends were trimmed by 2 bases and 2 bases, with 6 bases remaining between them. Germline CDR1 is KGHSH and CDR2 is LQKENI. This CDR3 has 13 residues. The CDR3 spells CASSPARQETQYF. CDR3 sequence (DNA): TGTGCCAGCTCACCAGCGAGACAAGAGACCCAGTACTTC.

This clonotype appeared many times. The chain is built from TRBV20-1 and TRBJ1-1, with D unresolved. Looked up from germline, CDR1 is DFQATT and CDR2 is SNEGSKA (reference sequence). The CDR3 is made up of 11 amino acids. V lost 1 base to trimming and J lost 8 bases, with 8 bases between them. CDR3 region: CSARAGLEAFF. CDR3 nucleotide sequence: TGCAGTGCTAGAGCCGGCTTAGAAGCTTTCTTT.

This clonotype appeared many times. J is TRBJ2-1 and V is TRBV5-1; D is possibly TRBD1 (5 bases). V lost 5 bases and J lost 0, with 9 bases in between. CDR1 and CDR2 (germline): SGHRS, YFSETQ. The CDR3 length is 14 residues. CDR3 in amino acids: CASRRQSSYNEQFF. As DNA, the CDR3 is TGCGCCAGCAGACGACAGAGCTCCTACAATGAGCAGTTCTTC.

The rearrangement links TRBV6-1 to TRBJ2-1; the D is unclear. Germline CDR1 reads MNHNS; CDR2 reads SASEGT. This CDR3 is built from 11 residues. The germline V and J ends were trimmed by 1 base and 10 bases, with 5 bases remaining between them. The CDR3 nucleotides read TGTGCCAGCAGTGAAGTCTGGGAGCAGTTCTTC. It specifies CASSEVWEQFF.

This clonotype was detected ten times or more. This chain connects TRBV10-3 to TRBJ2-3; D possibly corresponds to TRBD2 (7 bases). Germline V gene data show CDR1 as ENHRY and CDR2 as SYGVKD. The CDR3 is 16 residues long. Trimming removed 4 bases from V and 0 bases from J, with 14 bases in between. This chain's CDR3 is CAISGGGHRSTDTQYF. In nucleotides, the CDR3 is TGTGCCATCAGTGGGGGGGGCCATAGGAGCACAGATACGCAGTATTTT.

This clonotype was observed a handful of times. This chain connects TRBV5-1 to TRBJ2-2; either TRBD1 or TRBD2 may supply D (5 bases each). Per the germline V gene, CDR1 is SGHRS and CDR2 is YFSETQ. V was pared by 5 bases and J by 0 bases, with 14 bases between. This CDR3 has 16 amino acids. DNA for the CDR3: TGCGCCAGCAGTTCCTCGGGGCGCGCGAACACCGGGGAGCTGTTTTTT. Amino acid sequence: CASSSSGRANTGELFF.

At least ten counts were recorded for this clonotype. This rearrangement joins TRBV6-6 to TRBJ2-5; 8 nucleotides match TRBD2. CDR1 and CDR2 (germline): MNHNY, SVGAGI (reference sequence). J gave up 4 bases and V 5 bases, and 6 bases lay outside the gene matches. The CDR3 length is 14 residues. CDR3 residues: CASSIGGAGETQYF. The CDR3 DNA reads as TGTGCCAGCAGTATCGGGGGGGCGGGAGAGACCCAGTACTTC.

V is TRBV20-1 and J is TRBJ2-3; 10 nucleotides agree with TRBD2. The CDR3 length is 17 residues. The germline V gene has CDR1 DFQATT and CDR2 SNEGSKA (reference sequence). Germline trimming cut 5 bases from V and 1 base from J; bases unmatched to any gene: 12. This CDR3 is CSAPGPPTSGGTDTQYF. The DNA for the CDR3 is TGCAGTGCTCCAGGGCCCCCAACTAGCGGGGGCACAGATACGCAGTATTTT.

The chain couples TRBV6-5 to TRBJ2-7, with a tentative D call TRBD2 (5 bases). The CDR3 contains 15 residues. CDR1 and CDR2 (germline): MNHEY, SVGAGI. V was cut by 1 base and J by 6 bases, with 16 bases left in between. The CDR3 DNA sequence: TGTGCCAGCAGTTACTTCGACCTCTCGGGGAGCGAGCAGTACTTC. It is translated as CASSYFDLSGSEQYF.

The CDR3 nucleotides read TGTGCCAGCAGCGTAGAGGGGTCCGACAATGAGCAGTTCTTC. Translation gives CASSVEGSDNEQFF. The chain recombines TRBV9 with TRBJ2-1, with D maybe TRBD1 (5 bases). Germline V gene data show CDR1 as SGDLS and CDR2 as YYNGEE. The CDR3 length is 14 residues. With 0 bases removed from V and 5 bases from J, the gap between germline ends came to 9 bases. Full variable domain (outside the CDR3, taken from reference TRBV9 and TRBJ2-1): DSGVTQTPKHLITATGQRVTLRCSPRSGDLSVYWYQQSLDQGLQFLIQYYNGEERAKGNILERFSAQQFPDLHSELNLSSLELGDSALYFCASSVEGSDNEQFFGPGTRLTVL.

The sample holds many counts of this clonotype. CDR3 region: CSAREGSLVAGAEQYF. As DNA, the CDR3 is TGCAGTGCTAGAGAGGGCAGCTTGGTAGCGGGGGCCGAGCAGTACTTC. V and J are TRBV20-1 and TRBJ2-7; 9 nucleotides line up with TRBD2. CDR1 and CDR2 from the germline V gene are DFQATT and SNEGSKA (reference sequence). The CDR3 loop spans 16 amino acids. Trimming cost V 0 bases and J 6 bases; bases outside gene matches: 12.